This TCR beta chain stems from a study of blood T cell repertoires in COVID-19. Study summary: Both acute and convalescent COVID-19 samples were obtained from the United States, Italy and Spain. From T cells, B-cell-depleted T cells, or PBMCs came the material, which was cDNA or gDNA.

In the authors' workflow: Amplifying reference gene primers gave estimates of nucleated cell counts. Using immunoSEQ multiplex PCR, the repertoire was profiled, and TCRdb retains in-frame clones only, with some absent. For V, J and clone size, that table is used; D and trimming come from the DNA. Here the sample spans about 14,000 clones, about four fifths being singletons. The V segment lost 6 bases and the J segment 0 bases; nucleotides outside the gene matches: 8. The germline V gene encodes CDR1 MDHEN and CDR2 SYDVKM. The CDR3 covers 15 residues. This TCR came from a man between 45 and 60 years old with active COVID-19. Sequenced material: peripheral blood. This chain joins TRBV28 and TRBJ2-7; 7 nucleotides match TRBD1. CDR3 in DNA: TGTGCCAGCAGCCCGACAGGGCATAGCTCCTACGAGCAGTACTTC. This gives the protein CASSPTGHSSYEQYF. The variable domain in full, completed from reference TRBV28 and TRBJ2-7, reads DVKVTQSSRYLVKRTGEKVFLECVQDMDHENMFWYRQDPGLGLRLIYFSYDVKMKEKGDIPEGYSVSREKKERFSLILESASTNQTSMYLCASSPTGHSSYEQYFGPGTRLTVT.